The T cell receptor beta chain described here comes from a study of cytomegalovirus exposure and HLA in healthy donors. The CDR3 runs 14 residues. CDR1 SGHDT and CDR2 YYEEEE come from the germline V gene. V lost 2 bases, J lost 5 bases, and 4 bases stayed unmatched. Study findings and constraints: The authors reported that TCR beta sequences could predict HLA-A and HLA-B alleles. These predictions were accurate for most subjects in the first cohort. Within an earlier analysis, most TCR beta V segments proved productive either about 87% or about 30% of the time. Later work associated 17,000 or so TCR beta sequences with HLA alleles at 0.05 false discovery rate.

A remark on this clone: The target antigen is unknown.

The study ran its PCR with 60 Vbeta and 13 Jbeta primers. Some clones are missing from TCRdb's copy, which holds only in-frame ones; the method was immunoSEQ multiplex PCR. The table gives 100,000 to 150,000 clones; the top ten clones make up approximately 2% of it. This TCR came from a man in his forties or fifties in good health and CMV-seronegative. The specimen sequenced was PBMCs. The chain uses TRBV5-6 and TRBJ2-1; 7 positions match TRBD2. The CDR3 protein is CASSLGTKNNEQFF. As DNA, the CDR3 is TGTGCCAGCAGCTTAGGGACTAAGAACAATGAGCAGTTCTTC.